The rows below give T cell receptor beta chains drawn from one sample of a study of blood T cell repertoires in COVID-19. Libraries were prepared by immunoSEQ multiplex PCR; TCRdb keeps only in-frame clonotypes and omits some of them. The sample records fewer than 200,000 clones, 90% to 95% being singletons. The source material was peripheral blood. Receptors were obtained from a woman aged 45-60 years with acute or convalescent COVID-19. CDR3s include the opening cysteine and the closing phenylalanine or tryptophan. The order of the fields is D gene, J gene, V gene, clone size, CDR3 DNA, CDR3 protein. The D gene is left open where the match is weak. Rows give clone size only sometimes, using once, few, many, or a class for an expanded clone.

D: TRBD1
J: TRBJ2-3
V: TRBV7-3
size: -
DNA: TGTGCCAGCAGCTTACCCCCCACAGGGGGCCCCACAGATACGCAGTATTTT
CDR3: CASSLPPTGGPTDTQYF

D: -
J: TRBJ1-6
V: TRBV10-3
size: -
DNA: TGTGCCATCGGGGGCGCGGTTGATTCACCCCTCCACTTT
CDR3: CAIGGAVDSPLHF

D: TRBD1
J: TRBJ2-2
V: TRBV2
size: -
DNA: TGTGCCAGCAGTGGGGACAGGGTCACCGGGGAGCTGTTTTTT
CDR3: CASSGDRVTGELFF

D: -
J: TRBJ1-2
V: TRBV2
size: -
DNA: TGTGCCAGCAGTGAAAGACAGGCCAACTATGGCTACACCTTC
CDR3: CASSERQANYGYTF

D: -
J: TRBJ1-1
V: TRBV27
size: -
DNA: TGTGCCAGCAGTTCCCAGGGAGGGGACACTGAAGCTTTCTTT
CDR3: CASSSQGGDTEAFF

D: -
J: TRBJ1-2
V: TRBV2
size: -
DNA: TGTGCCAGCTCCCAATCCGGGACACAGCTAAGGTGGTCTGGCTACACCTTC
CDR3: CASSQSGTQLRWSGYTF

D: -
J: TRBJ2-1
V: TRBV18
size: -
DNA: TGTGCCAGCTCAACGGGGGAAGTGGACAATGAGCAGTTCTTC
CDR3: CASSTGEVDNEQFF

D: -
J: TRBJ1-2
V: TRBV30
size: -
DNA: TGTGCCTGGAGGCCTCCGGGCTATGGCTACACCTTC
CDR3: CAWRPPGYGYTF

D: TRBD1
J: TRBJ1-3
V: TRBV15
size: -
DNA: TGTGCCACCAGCAGACGGACAGGCACTGGAAACACCATATATTTT
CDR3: CATSRRTGTGNTIYF

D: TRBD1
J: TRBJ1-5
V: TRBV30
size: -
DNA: TGTGCCTGGAGTAGGACAGGGATTAGCAATCAGCCCCAGCATTTT
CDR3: CAWSRTGISNQPQHF

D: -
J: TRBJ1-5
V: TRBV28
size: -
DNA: TGTGCCAGCAGTCCCCTAGGATTCAATCAGCCCCAGCATTTT
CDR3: CASSPLGFNQPQHF

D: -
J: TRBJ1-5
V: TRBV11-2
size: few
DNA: TGTGCCAGCAGTCCGCCGAGGGGGTCTAGCAATCAGCCCCAGCATTTT
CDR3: CASSPPRGSSNQPQHF

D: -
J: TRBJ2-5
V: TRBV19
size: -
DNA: TGTGCCAGTATGGACAGTCAAGAGACCCAGTACTTC
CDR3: CASMDSQETQYF

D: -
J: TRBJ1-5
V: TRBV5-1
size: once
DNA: TGCGCCAGCAGCTTGGAGGGGGGGAAGGAGCCCCAGCATTTT
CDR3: CASSLEGGKEPQHF

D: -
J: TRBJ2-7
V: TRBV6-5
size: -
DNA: TGTGCCAGCAGCTCACAGGACGCCGAGCAGTACTTC
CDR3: CASSSQDAEQYF

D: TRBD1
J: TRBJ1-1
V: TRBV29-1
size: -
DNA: TGCAGCGTGGACCCTAAACAGGGGTATGGGACTGAAGCTTTCTTT
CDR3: CSVDPKQGYGTEAFF

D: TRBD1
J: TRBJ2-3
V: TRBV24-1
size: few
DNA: TGTGCCACTGGGACAGGGTCCACAGATACGCAGTATTTT
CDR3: CATGTGSTDTQYF

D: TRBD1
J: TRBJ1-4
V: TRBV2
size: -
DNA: TGTGCCAGCAGTGCGGGACAGGGACTAAGTAATGAAAAACTGTTTTTT
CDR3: CASSAGQGLSNEKLFF

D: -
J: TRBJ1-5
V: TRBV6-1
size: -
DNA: TGTGCCAGCAGTGAGACAGCTAGCAATCAGCCCCAGCATTTT
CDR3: CASSETASNQPQHF

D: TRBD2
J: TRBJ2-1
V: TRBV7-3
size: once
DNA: TGTGCCAGCAGCGCTACTAGCGACGGCATTGGTGAGCAGTTCTTC
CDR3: CASSATSDGIGEQFF

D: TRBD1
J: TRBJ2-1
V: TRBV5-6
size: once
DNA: TGTGCCAGCAGCTTCGGGACAGACCATGAGCAGTTCTTC
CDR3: CASSFGTDHEQFF

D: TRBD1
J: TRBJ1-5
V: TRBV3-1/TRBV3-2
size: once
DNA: TGTGCCAGCAGCCAGGCCGGGACAGGAGGGAGTCAGCCCCAGCATTTT
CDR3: CASSQAGTGGSQPQHF

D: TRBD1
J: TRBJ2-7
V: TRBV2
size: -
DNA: TGTGCCAGCAGTGTCGGGACAGGGGCCTACGAGCAGTACTTC
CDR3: CASSVGTGAYEQYF

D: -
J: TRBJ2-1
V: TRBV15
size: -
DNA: TGTGCCACCGACCCTGATAGGACTCCTGACAATGAGCAGTTCTTC
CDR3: CATDPDRTPDNEQFF

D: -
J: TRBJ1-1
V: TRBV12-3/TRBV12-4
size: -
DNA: TGTGCCAGCAGTTTTGCCGGGGCTGAAGCTTTCTTT
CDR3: CASSFAGAEAFF

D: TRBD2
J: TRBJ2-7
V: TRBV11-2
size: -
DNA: TGTGCCAGCAGCTTTGGGGGGGTTAGTTACGAGCAGTACTTC
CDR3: CASSFGGVSYEQYF

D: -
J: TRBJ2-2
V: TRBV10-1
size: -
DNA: TGCGCCAGCAGGAGGGACTGGAACACCGGGGAGCTGTTTTTT
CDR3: CASRRDWNTGELFF

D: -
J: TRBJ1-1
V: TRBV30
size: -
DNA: TGTGCCTGGAGTGTGTCAGGGGAAGCTTTCTTT
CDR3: CAWSVSGEAFF

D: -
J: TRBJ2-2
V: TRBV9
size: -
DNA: TGTGCCAGCAGCGTAGAGTCTAGCGCAAAGGGGGAGCTGTTTTTT
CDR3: CASSVESSAKGELFF

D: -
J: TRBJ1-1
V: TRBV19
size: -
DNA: TGTGCCAGTAGCTCGGGGAGGACTGAAGCTTTCTTT
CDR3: CASSSGRTEAFF

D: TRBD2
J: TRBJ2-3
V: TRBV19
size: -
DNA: TGTGCCAGTAGTATGGGCGGGGGGGGTTTCTTGGGCACAGATACGCAGTATTTT
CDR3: CASSMGGGGFLGTDTQYF

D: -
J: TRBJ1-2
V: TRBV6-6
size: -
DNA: TGTGCCAGCAGTTATGAAGTCCTCCGCGGAGGCTACACCTTC
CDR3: CASSYEVLRGGYTF

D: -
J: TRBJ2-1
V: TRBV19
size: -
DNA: TGTGCCAGTAGCGCTCGGCGAGCGGCCAGCTCCTACAATGAGCAGTTCTTC
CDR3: CASSARRAASSYNEQFF

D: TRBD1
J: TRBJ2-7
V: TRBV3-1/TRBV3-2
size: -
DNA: TGTGCCAGCAGCCATTACTCCGGGACAGCCAATAATCCCCACTACGAGCAGTACTTC
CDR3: CASSHYSGTANNPHYEQYF

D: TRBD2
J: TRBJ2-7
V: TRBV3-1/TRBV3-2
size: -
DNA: TGTGCCAGCAGCCCGGGACTAGCTGACTACGAGCAGTACTTC
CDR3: CASSPGLADYEQYF

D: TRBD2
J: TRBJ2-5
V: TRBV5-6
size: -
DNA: TGTGCCAGCAGCCAAATAGCGGGGGAAGAGACCCAGTACTTC
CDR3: CASSQIAGEETQYF

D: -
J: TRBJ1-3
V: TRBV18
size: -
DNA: TGTGCCAGCTCACCTGACACCCTGGACAGAGGCTCTGGAAACACCATATATTTT
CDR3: CASSPDTLDRGSGNTIYF

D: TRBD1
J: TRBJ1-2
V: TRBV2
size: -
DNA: TGTGCCAGCAGTCAGCAGGGGGCGGGCTATGGCTACACCTTC
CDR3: CASSQQGAGYGYTF

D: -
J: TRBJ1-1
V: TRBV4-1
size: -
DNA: TGCGCCACCCGAGGGATCCTGAACACTGAAGCTTTCTTT
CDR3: CATRGILNTEAFF

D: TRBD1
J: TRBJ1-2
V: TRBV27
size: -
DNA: TGTGCCAGCAGACCCGTGGACAGGGAGGATGGCTACACCTTC
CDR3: CASRPVDREDGYTF

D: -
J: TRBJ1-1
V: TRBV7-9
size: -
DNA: TGTGCCAGCAGTTTCGAGTTGAACACTGAAGCTTTCTTT
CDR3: CASSFELNTEAFF